This TCR beta chain is drawn from a study of blood T cell repertoires in COVID-19. Turning to the study itself: Italy, Spain and the United States were the sources of the convalescent and acute COVID-19 samples.

Only in-frame clones appear in the TCRdb table, and some are missing; sequencing was by immunoSEQ multiplex PCR. Of roughly 280,000 clones in the sample, around 90% were seen once. People in the exposed group encountered a COVID-19 case within 2 weeks before entering the study. Germline lookup yields CDR1 GTSNPN and CDR2 SVGIG (reference sequence). The CDR3 contains 15 residues. J was trimmed by 3 bases and V by 4 bases; bases with no gene match: 12. Sequencing was carried out using PBMCs or T cells enriched from blood (not recorded which). The TCR was taken from a man aged 35 to 55 who had been exposed to COVID-19. This chain links TRBV30 with TRBJ2-7, with 7 bases that match TRBD2. CDR3 coding DNA: TGTGCCTGGAAACCACGGCTAGCGGCCCACTACGAGCAGTACTTC. Translation gives CAWKPRLAAHYEQYF.